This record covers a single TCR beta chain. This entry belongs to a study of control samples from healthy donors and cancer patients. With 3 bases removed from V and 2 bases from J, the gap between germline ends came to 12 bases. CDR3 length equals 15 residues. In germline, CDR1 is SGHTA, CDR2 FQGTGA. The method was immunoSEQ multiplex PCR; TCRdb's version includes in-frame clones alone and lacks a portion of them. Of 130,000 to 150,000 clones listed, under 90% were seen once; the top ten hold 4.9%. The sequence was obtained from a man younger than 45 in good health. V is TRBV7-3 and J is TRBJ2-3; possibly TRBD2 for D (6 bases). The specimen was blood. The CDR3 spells CASSLDLAYTDTQYF. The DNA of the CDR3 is TGTGCCAGCAGCTTGGACCTAGCGTACACAGATACGCAGTATTTT.